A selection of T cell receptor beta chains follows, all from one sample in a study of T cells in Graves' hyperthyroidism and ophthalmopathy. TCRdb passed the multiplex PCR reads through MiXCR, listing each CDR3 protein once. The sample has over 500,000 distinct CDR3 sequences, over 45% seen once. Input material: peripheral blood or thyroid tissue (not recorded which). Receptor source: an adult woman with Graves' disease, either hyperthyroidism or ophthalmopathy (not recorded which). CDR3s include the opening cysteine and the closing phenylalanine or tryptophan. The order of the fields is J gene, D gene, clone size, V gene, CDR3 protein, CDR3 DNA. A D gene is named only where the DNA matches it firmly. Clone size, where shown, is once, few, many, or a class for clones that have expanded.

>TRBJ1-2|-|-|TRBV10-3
CAIRQTTGANYGYTF
TGTGCCATCAGACAAACGACAGGAGCTAACTATGGCTACACCTTC
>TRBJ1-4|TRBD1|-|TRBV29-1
CSVADRVHEKLFF
TGCAGCGTTGCAGACAGGGTCCATGAAAAACTGTTTTTT
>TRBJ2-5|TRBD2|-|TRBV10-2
CASRPRLAGQETQYF
TGCGCCAGCAGGCCCCGACTAGCGGGACAAGAGACCCAGTACTTC
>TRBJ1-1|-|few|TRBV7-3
CASSSPGQFEAFF
TGTGCCAGCAGCTCTCCCGGACAGTTTGAAGCTTTCTTT
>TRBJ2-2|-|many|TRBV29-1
CSVEGSGVGTGELFF
TGCAGCGTTGAAGGGTCTGGGGTGGGCACCGGGGAGCTGTTTTTT
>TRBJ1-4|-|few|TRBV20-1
CSAAPASRSEKLFF
TGCAGTGCGGCTCCGGCATCACGGAGTGAAAAACTGTTTTTT
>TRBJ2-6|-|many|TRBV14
CASSQDYSPFTGANVLTF
TGTGCCAGCAGCCAAGATTACAGTCCATTCACTGGGGCCAACGTCCTGACTTTC
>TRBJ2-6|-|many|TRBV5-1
CASSPEGAGANVLTF
TGCGCCAGCAGCCCGGAGGGGGCTGGGGCCAACGTCCTGACTTTC
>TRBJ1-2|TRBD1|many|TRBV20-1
CSARDGGQGAAGYTF
TGCAGTGCTAGAGATGGAGGACAGGGGGCGGCAGGCTACACCTTC
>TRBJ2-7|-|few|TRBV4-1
CASSQGVASYEQYF
TGCGCCAGCAGCCAAGGAGTGGCGTCCTACGAGCAGTACTTC
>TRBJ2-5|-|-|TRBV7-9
CASSAPLSEGGTQYF
TGTGCCAGCAGTGCCCCTCTATCTGAGGGTGGGACCCAGTACTTC
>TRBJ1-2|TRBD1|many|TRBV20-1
CSARQGDTSGDDGYTF
TGCAGTGCACGACAGGGAGACACTTCCGGGGACGATGGCTACACCTTC
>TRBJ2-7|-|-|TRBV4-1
CASSQGYGGEQYF
TGTGCCAGCAGCCAAGGTTACGGGGGTGAGCAGTACTTC
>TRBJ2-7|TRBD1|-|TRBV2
CASRYKTGTGSYEQYF
TGTGCCAGCAGATACAAGACCGGGACAGGTTCCTACGAGCAGTACTTC
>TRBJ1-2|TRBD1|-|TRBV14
CASSPGTGKGYTF
TGTGCCAGCAGCCCAGGGACAGGGAAGGGCTACACCTTC
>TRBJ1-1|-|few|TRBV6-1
CASRPSEGRMNTEAFF
TGTGCCAGCAGACCTTCCGAGGGTCGTATGAACACTGAAGCTTTCTTT
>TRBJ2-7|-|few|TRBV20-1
CSARAPQGIEQYF
TGCAGTGCTAGAGCCCCACAGGGCATCGAGCAGTACTTC
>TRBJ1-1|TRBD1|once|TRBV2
CATAGQPRRANTEAFF
TGTGCCACCGCGGGACAGCCTCGGCGGGCGAACACTGAAGCTTTCTTT
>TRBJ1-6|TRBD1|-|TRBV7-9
CASSYSTPGTANSPLHF
TGTGCCAGCAGTTATTCCACACCCGGGACAGCCAATTCACCCCTCCACTTT
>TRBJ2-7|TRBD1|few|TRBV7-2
CASSYDRGYEQYF
TGTGCCAGCAGCTACGACAGGGGCTACGAGCAGTACTTC
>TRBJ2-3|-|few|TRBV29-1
CSVDWRSTDTQYF
TGCAGCGTTGATTGGAGGAGCACAGATACGCAGTATTTT
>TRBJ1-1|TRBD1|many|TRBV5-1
CASSLAGTGGARTEAFF
TGCGCCAGCAGCTTGGCGGGGACAGGGGGCGCGCGGACTGAAGCTTTCTTT
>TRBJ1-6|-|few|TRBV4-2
CASSQGKASPLHF
TGTGCCAGCAGCCAAGGGAAGGCCTCACCCCTCCACTTT
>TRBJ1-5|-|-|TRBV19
CASRLDRFNQPQHF
TGTGCCAGTAGGCTAGACAGATTCAATCAGCCCCAGCATTTT
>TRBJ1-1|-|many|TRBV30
CAWSTVEAFF
TGTGCCTGGAGCACAGTTGAAGCTTTCTTT
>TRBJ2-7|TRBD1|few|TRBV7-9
CASSRPGTGIYEQYF
TGTGCCAGCAGCCGACCCGGGACAGGCATCTACGAGCAGTACTTC
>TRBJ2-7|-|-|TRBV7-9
CASSLGPIEQYF
TGTGCCAGCAGCTTAGGTCCTATCGAGCAGTACTTC